The 13 T cell receptor beta chains below were found in one sample sequenced in a study of T cells in Graves' hyperthyroidism and ophthalmopathy. RNA transcripts were the template for amplifying TCR beta CDR3 regions. An initial round of RT-PCR targeting the TCR CDR3 relied on the HTBI primer set. MiXCR was run by TCRdb on the multiplex PCR reads, yielding one entry per CDR3 protein. The sample consists of approximately 640,000 distinct CDR3 sequences, 17% of them appearing once. The sample comprised blood. The receptor source for this set is a man between 50 and 59 years old with Graves' hyperthyroidism.

CDR3 sequence reads: CAWSGPGEQYF. The CDR3 DNA reads TGTGCCTGGAGTGGCCCCGGGGAGCAGTACTTC. The genes are TRBV30 and TRBJ2-7, with unresolved D. CDR3 length: 11 amino acids. Germline values: CDR1 GTSNPN, CDR2 SVGIG (reference sequence). V lost 1 base and J lost 7, with 8 bases in between.

Ten or more counts support this clonotype. The genes are TRBV13 and TRBJ2-7; D may be TRBD1 (6 bases). Trimming stripped 3 bases from V and 2 bases from J, with 11 bases between. This CDR3 spans 14 amino acids. The germline gives CDR1 PRHDT, CDR2 FYEKMQ (reference sequence). The CDR3 DNA follows: TGTGCCAGCAGCTTCTGGACAGTCCCCTACGAGCAGTACTTC. Translation gives CASSFWTVPYEQYF.

V and J are TRBV29-1 and TRBJ2-7; D is undetermined. V shed 3 bases and J shed 7 bases, with 13 bases lying between them. CDR1 is SQVTM and CDR2 is ANQGSEA in the germline V gene. This CDR3 has 12 residues. Here the CDR3 reads CSVEAPWREQYF. In nucleotides, the CDR3 is TGCAGCGTTGAGGCCCCCTGGCGGGAGCAGTACTTC.

The sample holds many counts of this clonotype. The genes are TRBV28 and TRBJ1-2; 9 bases match TRBD1. V lost 5 bases and J lost 4; bases outside the gene matches: 17. This CDR3 region has 18 residues. CDR1 is MDHEN, CDR2 SYDVKM, per germline. DNA for the CDR3: TGTGCCAGCAGTACAACCTGGACAGGGGCGCTTATCGGCTATGGCTACACCTTC. Amino acids: CASSTTWTGALIGYGYTF.

This clonotype was recorded a few times. The chain uses TRBV4-3 and TRBJ2-5, with 14 bases fitting TRBD2. CDR1 is LGHNA and CDR2 is YSLEER in the germline V gene. Losses at the gene ends were 4 bases for V and 0 bases for J; bases not matched to a gene: 7. This CDR3 has 18 residues. DNA of the CDR3: TGCGCCAGCAGCCTCAGACTAGCGGGAGGGAGACACCAAGAGACCCAGTACTTC. Protein sequence: CASSLRLAGGRHQETQYF.

This clonotype has more than one count but fewer than ten. The J gene is TRBJ2-7, the V gene TRBV4-3; D not certain. The V end was cut by 2 bases, the J end by 0 bases, with 11 bases between. The CDR3 is made up of 15 amino acids. Germline values: CDR1 LGHNA, CDR2 YSLEER. This CDR3 is CASSQQWGSSYEQYF. CDR3 sequence (DNA): TGCGCCAGCAGCCAACAATGGGGAAGCTCCTACGAGCAGTACTTC.

This clonotype has more than one count but fewer than ten. This chain joins TRBV6-1 and TRBJ1-5; TRBD1 matches at 8 bases. The CDR3 has 14 amino acids. CDR1 and CDR2 (germline): MNHNS, SASEGT. V dropped 6 bases and J dropped 7; count of bases not matched to a gene: 8. For the CDR3, the DNA is TGTGCCAGCAGGAAGGGACAGGTGGACCAGCCCCAGCATTTT. Amino acid sequence: CASRKGQVDQPQHF.

This clonotype was seen many times. The V and J genes are TRBV7-3 and TRBJ2-3; D is possibly TRBD2 (6 bases). Trimming took 1 base from V and 4 from J, leaving 21 bases between them. Looked up from germline, CDR1 is SGHTA and CDR2 is FQGTGA. The CDR3 sequence is 18 residues long. The CDR3 spells CASSLSTRAEGFADTQYF. The CDR3 coding sequence is TGTGCCAGCAGCTTAAGTACACGGGCGGAGGGTTTTGCAGATACGCAGTATTTT.

This clonotype has a count of ten or more. This sequence joins TRBV7-3 and TRBJ2-7; D uncertain. The V gene lost 4 bases and the J gene lost 2 bases, with 21 bases spanning the gap. The CDR3 is made up of 17 amino acids. Per germline, CDR1 SGHTA and CDR2 FQGTGA. The CDR3 loop reads CASSSRGAGPRTYEQYF. The CDR3, as DNA: TGTGCCAGCAGCTCCCGAGGAGCCGGGCCCCGAACCTACGAGCAGTACTTC.

The sample holds many counts of this clonotype. The junction shows a germline mismatch at one end, possibly a read error. V gene TRBV11-2 combines with J gene TRBJ2-1, with D perhaps TRBD1 (6 bases). The germline V gene has CDR1 SGHAT and CDR2 FQNNGV. This CDR3 spans 13 amino acids. CDR3 nucleotides: TGTGCCAGCAGCCTAGAACAGGGCAATGAGCAGTTCTTC. Translating it yields CASSLEQGNEQFF. Complete variable domain (other parts from reference TRBV11-2 and TRBJ2-1): EAGVAQSPRYKIIEKRQSVAFWCNPISGHATLYWYQQILGQGPKLLIQFQNNGVVDDSQLPKDRFSAERLKGVDSTLKIQPAKLEDSAVYLCASSLEQGNEQFFGPGTRLTVL.

This clonotype was detected ten times or more. The J gene is TRBJ2-3, the V gene TRBV27; 15 bases map to TRBD2. Germline trimming cut 3 bases from V and 5 bases from J; bases unmatched to any gene: 6. This CDR3 contains 17 residues. Germline CDR1 reads MNHEY; CDR2 reads SMNVEV (reference sequence). The CDR3 sequence is CASSFRTSGRARDTQYF. DNA of the CDR3: TGTGCCAGCAGTTTTCGGACTAGCGGGAGGGCCAGAGATACGCAGTATTTT.

Notes on this clonotype: One junction end disagrees with the germline gene, perhaps due to a read error. This rearrangement joins TRBV7-7 to TRBJ2-7, with D tentatively TRBD2 (6 bases). Germline loops: CDR1 SSHAT, CDR2 FNYEAQ (reference sequence). The CDR3 totals 15 residues. The CDR3 loop is CASSLAAGLEYEQYF. In nucleotides, the CDR3 is TGTGCTAGCAGCTTAGCGGCGGGATTGGAATACGAGCAGTACTTC.

This clonotype was counted at least ten times. The CDR3 DNA reads as TGTGCCAGCAGCGAGGAAATGAACACTGAAGCTTTCTTT. Translated: CASSEEMNTEAFF. The chain links TRBV13 to TRBJ1-1, with unresolved D. This CDR3 is built from 13 residues. The ends were cut back, 5 bases at V and 0 bases at J, with 7 bases in the middle. Germline lookup yields CDR1 PRHDT and CDR2 FYEKMQ (reference sequence).